This TCR beta chain was sequenced during a study of blood T cell repertoires in COVID-19. Sequencing was performed with immunoSEQ multiplex PCR; in TCRdb, only in-frame clones are kept and a portion is missing. The repertoire holds 200,000 to 300,000 clones, with approximately 86% as singletons. CDR3 length: 13 amino acids. The germline gives CDR1 LNHDA, CDR2 SQIVND (reference sequence). Trimming stripped 5 bases from V and 3 bases from J, with 7 bases between. Sequenced input: peripheral blood. The genes are TRBV19 and TRBJ1-4; D gene ambiguous. This receptor was obtained from a man aged 25-45 years with active or convalescent COVID-19. CDR3 sequence (DNA): TGTGCCAGTAGTTTGTCGGCTAATGAAAAACTGTTTTTT. The encoded protein is CASSLSANEKLFF.